This T cell receptor (beta chain) was sequenced in a study of response to subunit inactivated influenza vaccine. Study results and limitations: It was suggested by the authors that few new T cells are recruited by each seasonal influenza vaccination.

TCRdb re-derived calls from the RT-PCR reads in MiXCR, one entry per CDR3 protein. The sample lists roughly 700,000 distinct CDR3 sequences, approximately 15% seen once, with 5.5% to 7% in the top ten. About this clonotype itself: Its specificity is unknown.

This CDR3 contains 19 residues. V lost 4 bases, J lost 1 base, and 27 bases lay in between. The germline V gene encodes CDR1 SGHRS and CDR2 YFSETQ. This TCR came from a middle-aged man who received an inactivated influenza vaccine. The chain recombines TRBV5-1 with TRBJ2-7, with D possibly being TRBD1 (6 bases). Sequenced material: PBMCs from blood, taken 14 days before vaccination. The CDR3 spells CASSETPIKSIDRSYEQYF. The CDR3, as DNA: TGCGCCAGCAGCGAGACGCCTATTAAGTCCATTGACAGGTCCTACGAGCAGTACTTC.